The rows below give T cell receptor beta chains drawn from one sample of a study of shared clonotypes between healthy human individuals. Clones were sequenced by immunoSEQ multiplex PCR, and TCRdb holds only the in-frame ones, with some missing. The top ten clones hold roughly 1% of a sample with about 2 million clones, about 95% of them seen once. Specimen: naive CD8+ T cells sorted from blood. Receptors were obtained from a man younger than 30 in good health. The CDR3 runs from the conserved cysteine through the conserved F or W. D genes are given only for firm matches. Clone size appears in some rows only: once, few, many, or a class for an expanded clone.

size,D,V,length,J,CDR3,DNA
NA,NA,TRBV7-9,12,TRBJ2-5,CASSLAGETQYF,TGTGCCAGCAGCTTAGCTGGGGAGACCCAGTACTTC
NA,NA,TRBV6-5,16,TRBJ2-7,CASSYSESSGVLEQYF,TGTGCCAGCAGTTATTCGGAAAGTTCAGGGGTCCTCGAGCAGTACTTC
NA,NA,TRBV25-1,18,TRBJ1-6,CASRHRTGILFLDSPLHF,TGTGCCAGCAGACACCGAACCGGGATTCTTTTTTTGGATTCACCCCTCCACTTT
few,NA,TRBV25-1,11,TRBJ1-1,CASSEWEEAFF,TGTGCCAGCAGTGAATGGGAAGAAGCTTTCTTT
NA,TRBD2,TRBV6-1,15,TRBJ2-7,CASSEVSGGAYEQYF,TGTGCCAGCAGTGAGGTTAGCGGGGGGGCGTACGAGCAGTACTTC
NA,NA,TRBV30,16,TRBJ2-7,CAWTFPGSEVTYEQYF,TGTGCCTGGACCTTTCCCGGGTCCGAGGTCACCTACGAGCAGTACTTC
NA,NA,TRBV27,16,TRBJ2-7,CASSLSAGEHPYEQYF,TGTGCCAGCAGTTTATCGGCAGGGGAGCACCCCTACGAGCAGTACTTC
NA,TRBD2,TRBV13,14,TRBJ2-5,CASIIAGEQETQYF,TGTGCCAGCATAATAGCGGGGGAGCAAGAGACCCAGTACTTC
NA,NA,TRBV9,19,TRBJ1-5,CASSVDPRDAAPSNQPQHF,TGTGCCAGCAGCGTAGATCCCCGGGACGCCGCGCCTAGCAATCAGCCCCAGCATTTT
once,NA,TRBV28,13,TRBJ1-1,CASSPEGSTEAFF,TGTGCCAGCAGCCCCGAGGGTAGTACTGAAGCTTTCTTT
NA,NA,TRBV6-5,12,TRBJ1-5,CASSYVEDMEHF,TGTGCCAGCAGTTACGTGGAGGACATGGAGCATTTT
NA,NA,TRBV11-1,13,TRBJ2-5,CASSPHGEETQYF,TGTGCCAGCAGCCCACACGGGGAAGAGACCCAGTACTTC
NA,NA,TRBV9,16,TRBJ2-2,CASSDTPGQNTGELFF,TGTGCCAGCAGCGACACCCCGGGACAGAACACCGGGGAGCTGTTTTTT
NA,NA,TRBV6-1,15,TRBJ2-3,CASSEGHRNTDTQYF,TGTGCCAGCAGTGAAGGACACCGTAACACAGATACGCAGTATTTT
NA,NA,TRBV27,13,TRBJ2-7,CASSLTGEDEQYF,TGTGCCAGCAGTTTAACGGGGGAGGACGAGCAGTACTTC
NA,NA,TRBV4-3,13,TRBJ2-7,CASSQERGYEQYF,TGCGCCAGCAGCCAAGAACGCGGCTACGAGCAGTACTTC
NA,TRBD1,TRBV7-9,15,TRBJ1-4,CASSLDRGEGEKLFF,TGTGCCAGCAGCTTAGACAGGGGTGAAGGGGAAAAACTGTTTTTT
NA,NA,TRBV4-1,13,TRBJ2-7,CASSQGLAYEQYF,TGCGCCAGCAGCCAAGGCCTAGCCTACGAGCAGTACTTC
NA,NA,TRBV2,14,TRBJ1-2,CASRGGGSTYGYTF,TGTGCCAGCAGGGGAGGTGGGAGCACCTATGGCTACACCTTC
NA,NA,TRBV9,15,TRBJ2-7,CASSVGGGEQYEQYF,TGTGCCAGCAGCGTAGGGGGCGGGGAACAATACGAGCAGTACTTC
once,NA,TRBV2,16,TRBJ2-6,CASSVSKGYGANVLTF,TGTGCCAGCAGTGTGTCTAAGGGGTATGGGGCCAACGTCCTGACTTTC
once,TRBD1,TRBV11-2,12,TRBJ2-7,CASSPSGGEQYF,TGTGCCAGCAGCCCCTCAGGGGGCGAGCAGTACTTC
NA,TRBD1,TRBV5-4,13,TRBJ1-1,CASSWGDRVEAFF,TGTGCCAGCAGCTGGGGGGACAGGGTTGAAGCTTTCTTT
NA,NA,TRBV7-9,13,TRBJ1-1,CASSLVGDTEAFF,TGTGCCAGCAGCTTAGTCGGGGACACTGAAGCTTTCTTT
NA,NA,TRBV5-6,12,TRBJ1-1,CASSWINTEAFF,TGTGCCAGCAGCTGGATTAACACTGAAGCTTTCTTT
NA,NA,TRBV18,14,TRBJ2-1,CASSHGIQRNEQFF,TGTGCCAGCTCACACGGGATCCAAAGGAATGAGCAGTTCTTC
NA,NA,TRBV10-1,16,TRBJ2-7,CASSDSGGGGPDEQYF,TGCGCCAGCAGTGATTCCGGAGGTGGGGGACCCGACGAGCAGTACTTC
once,NA,TRBV9,16,TRBJ1-1,CASSAADGFMNTEAFF,TGTGCCAGCAGCGCAGCGGACGGATTCATGAACACTGAAGCTTTCTTT
NA,NA,TRBV10-3,13,TRBJ2-5,CAISTGFGETQYF,TGTGCCATCAGCACAGGGTTCGGGGAGACCCAGTACTTC
NA,NA,TRBV7-9,16,TRBJ1-2,CASTLGPALFNYGYTF,TGTGCCAGCACCCTCGGGCCCGCCCTTTTTAACTATGGCTACACCTTC
NA,NA,TRBV25-1,13,TRBJ2-4,CASSELVKNIQYF,TGTGCCAGCAGTGAATTAGTCAAAAACATTCAGTACTTC
NA,NA,TRBV27,13,TRBJ1-2,CASSLQGNYGYTF,TGTGCCAGCAGTTTACAAGGAAACTATGGCTACACCTTC
NA,NA,TRBV4-1,15,TRBJ1-6,CASNQVGQYNSPLHF,TGCGCCAGCAACCAAGTAGGACAGTATAATTCACCCCTCCACTTT
NA,NA,TRBV13,15,TRBJ2-7,CASSFRGTSWGEQYF,TGTGCCAGCAGCTTCCGCGGCACAAGCTGGGGGGAGCAGTACTTC
NA,NA,TRBV4-1,15,TRBJ2-7,CASSQEGGLPGEQYF,TGCGCCAGCAGCCAGGAAGGCGGGCTCCCGGGGGAGCAGTACTTC
NA,NA,TRBV21-1,16,TRBJ1-6,CATSRGGSSYNSPLHF,TGTGCCACCTCCAGGGGTGGGAGCTCCTATAATTCACCCCTCCACTTT
NA,NA,TRBV27,15,TRBJ1-1,CASSLGSGYNTEAFF,TGTGCCAGCAGTTTGGGATCAGGGTACAACACTGAAGCTTTCTTT
NA,NA,TRBV28,12,TRBJ1-2,CVTIGTDYGYTF,TGTGTCACGATAGGGACGGACTATGGCTACACCTTC